The rows below give T cell receptor beta chains drawn from one sample of a study of T cell repertoires in aging, cancer and after chemotherapy. One entry per CDR3 protein, called by TCRdb with MiXCR from the multiplex PCR reads. The sample has 550 to 800 distinct CDR3 sequences; roughly 45% are singletons. The sequenced sample was blood. These receptors were obtained from a human donor with a solid tumor. Both conserved end residues are part of each CDR3. Fields, in order: J gene, V gene, D gene, CDR3 protein. A D gene is named only where the DNA matches it firmly.

j_gene: TRBJ1-6
v_gene: TRBV20-1
d_gene: .
CDR3aa: CSAQESSYNSPLHF

j_gene: TRBJ1-1
v_gene: TRBV30
d_gene: .
CDR3aa: CAWSSPGDATEAFF

j_gene: TRBJ2-7
v_gene: TRBV7-9
d_gene: .
CDR3aa: CASSLLRGEQYF

j_gene: TRBJ2-3
v_gene: TRBV6-5
d_gene: .
CDR3aa: CASSYSNRASDTQYF

j_gene: TRBJ2-3
v_gene: TRBV30
d_gene: .
CDR3aa: CAWSGQGLTDTQYF

j_gene: TRBJ2-7
v_gene: TRBV20-1
d_gene: .
CDR3aa: CSARNEQYF

j_gene: TRBJ2-2
v_gene: TRBV5-6
d_gene: .
CDR3aa: CASSAGQNTGELFF

j_gene: TRBJ1-3
v_gene: TRBV6-6
d_gene: .
CDR3aa: CASSDGSSGNTIYF

j_gene: TRBJ1-2
v_gene: TRBV6-6
d_gene: .
CDR3aa: CASSEQVLGGYTF

j_gene: TRBJ2-1
v_gene: TRBV5-1
d_gene: .
CDR3aa: CASSGDSSYEQFF

j_gene: TRBJ2-5
v_gene: TRBV20-1
d_gene: TRBD2
CDR3aa: CSAKRTSGRETQYF

j_gene: TRBJ1-1
v_gene: TRBV12-3/TRBV12-4
d_gene: .
CDR3aa: CASSFSALGPRSTEAFF